The subject of this entry is one TCR beta chain. Its target is unknown. Antigen-specific CD4+ T cells were first expanded with viral peptide pools by the ViraFEST assay and only then sequenced. The culture ran for around nine days before CD4+ T cells were isolated. BNT162b2 vaccine or mRNA-1273 vaccine was given to participants in two doses. IL-2 at about 10 IU/ml and peptides at 7.5 to 10 ug/ml were added to cultured PBMC, around 2.2 million per well. Cultures got half-medium changes with IL-2 on days 3 and 7. This specimen belongs to a study of vaccination effects on CD4 cells after COVID-19. Points from the study as a whole: Healthy vaccine recipients' vaccine-induced clones were almost all SARS-CoV-2 mono-reactive. Marked clonal contraction was seen late after vaccination (in both infection- and vaccine-induced clones).

TCRdb's copy holds only in-frame clones and misses some; the assay was immunoSEQ multiplex PCR. The repertoire includes fewer than 25,000 clones, 55% to 85% of them detected once, and 10% sits in the top ten. The sequence derives from a human donor who received a COVID-19 vaccine. The sample was CD4+ T cells from PBMCs cultured with HCoV-NL63 spike peptides, taken after COVID-19 vaccination.

Here the CDR3 reads CASSLGQTLHDLQYF. CDR3 DNA sequence: TGTGCCAGCAGCTTAGGACAGACCCTACATGATTTACAGTATTTT. The rearrangement links TRBV7-7 to TRBJ2-3, with D possibly matching TRBD1 (5 bases). This CDR3 has 15 amino acids. The V and J ends lost 1 base and 12 bases respectively, with 20 bases between them. CDR1 is SSHAT, CDR2 FNYEAQ, per germline (reference sequence).